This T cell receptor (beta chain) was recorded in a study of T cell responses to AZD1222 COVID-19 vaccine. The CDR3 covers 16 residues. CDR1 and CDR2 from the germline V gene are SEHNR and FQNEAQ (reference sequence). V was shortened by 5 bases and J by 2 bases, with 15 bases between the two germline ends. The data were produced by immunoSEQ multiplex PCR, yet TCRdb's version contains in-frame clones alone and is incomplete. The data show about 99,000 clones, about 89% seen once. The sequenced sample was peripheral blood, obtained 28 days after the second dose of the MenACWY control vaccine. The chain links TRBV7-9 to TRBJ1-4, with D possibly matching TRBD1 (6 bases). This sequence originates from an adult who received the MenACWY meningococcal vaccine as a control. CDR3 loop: CASSPGGGPTNEKLFF. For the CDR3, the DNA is TGTGCCAGCAGCCCCGGAGGGGGACCCACTAATGAAAAACTGTTTTTT.